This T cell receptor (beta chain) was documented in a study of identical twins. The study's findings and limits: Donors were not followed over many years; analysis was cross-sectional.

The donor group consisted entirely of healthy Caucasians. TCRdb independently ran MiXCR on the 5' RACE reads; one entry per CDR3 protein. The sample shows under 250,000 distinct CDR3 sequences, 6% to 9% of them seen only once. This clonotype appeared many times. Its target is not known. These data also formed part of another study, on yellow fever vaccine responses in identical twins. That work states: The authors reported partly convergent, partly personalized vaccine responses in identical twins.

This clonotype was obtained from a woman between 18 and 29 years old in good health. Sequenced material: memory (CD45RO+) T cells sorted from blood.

In nucleotides, the CDR3 is TGTGCCAGTAGCGGGGTCCAAGAGACCCAGTACTTC. It specifies CASSGVQETQYF. The gene calls are TRBV6-5 and TRBJ2-5; 8 nucleotides line up with TRBD2. The CDR3 sequence is 12 residues long. In germline, CDR1 is MNHEY, CDR2 SVGAGI. Germline trimming cut 9 bases from V and 1 base from J; bases unmatched to any gene: 1.